This is a list of T cell receptor beta chains from one sample in a study of high-grade serous ovarian cancer treatment subgroups. The method was immunoSEQ multiplex PCR; TCRdb's version includes in-frame clones alone and lacks a portion of them. The table has around 3,100 clones, 80% seen once. The sequencing input was tumor tissue. The origin of the receptors is a human donor with high-grade serous ovarian cancer. The CDR3 runs from the conserved cysteine through the conserved F or W. The order of the fields is CDR3 length, V gene, D gene, J gene, clone size, CDR3 DNA, CDR3 protein. The D gene is left open where the match is weak. The listing skips clone size in some rows; elsewhere it reads once, few, many or a size class.

13	TRBV6-5	.	TRBJ1-2	.	TGTGCCAGCAGTTACTCGGTCTCGGATGGCTACACCTTC	CASSYSVSDGYTF
11	TRBV2	.	TRBJ2-7	.	TGTGCCAGCAGTGTGTCCTACGAGCAGTACTTC	CASSVSYEQYF
18	TRBV21-1	.	TRBJ2-5	.	TGTGCCAGCAGCAAAGTTGAGCTAGCGGGAATCCCGAAAGAGACCCAGTACTTC	CASSKVELAGIPKETQYF
15	TRBV2	.	TRBJ2-5	.	TGTGCCAGCAGCCAAGGGCCTAAGTACCAAGAGACCCAGTACTTC	CASSQGPKYQETQYF
15	TRBV19	.	TRBJ1-5	.	TGTGCCAGTAGTATAGTTGGACAGAGCAATCAGCCCCAGCATTTT	CASSIVGQSNQPQHF
17	TRBV5-1	TRBD2	TRBJ2-1	.	TGCGCCAGCAGCTTGGCCCCGGGTGCGGGAGGCCGGGATGAGCAGTTCTTC	CASSLAPGAGGRDEQFF
16	TRBV10-3	.	TRBJ2-7	once	TGTGCCATCAGTGAAAGGGGGATTGATAGCTCCTACGAGCAGTACTTC	CAISERGIDSSYEQYF
16	TRBV18	TRBD2	TRBJ2-2	.	TGTGCCAGCTCACCACCGGTCAGCGGGAGAGGCGGGGAGCTGTTTTTT	CASSPPVSGRGGELFF
15	TRBV27	TRBD2	TRBJ2-7	.	TGTGCCAGCAGTCGGGGGGGACTACTTGTCCACGAGCAGTACTTC	CASSRGGLLVHEQYF
13	TRBV6-1	.	TRBJ2-7	.	TGTGCCAGCAGTAGGACACTCCAATACGAGCAGTACTTC	CASSRTLQYEQYF
15	TRBV13	TRBD1	TRBJ1-4	.	TGTGCCAGCAGCCCAACCCGGGACAGGGGTGAAAAACTGTTTTTT	CASSPTRDRGEKLFF
13	TRBV6-4	.	TRBJ1-5	.	TGTGCCAGCAGCTCAGATAGCAATCAGCCCCAGCATTTT	CASSSDSNQPQHF